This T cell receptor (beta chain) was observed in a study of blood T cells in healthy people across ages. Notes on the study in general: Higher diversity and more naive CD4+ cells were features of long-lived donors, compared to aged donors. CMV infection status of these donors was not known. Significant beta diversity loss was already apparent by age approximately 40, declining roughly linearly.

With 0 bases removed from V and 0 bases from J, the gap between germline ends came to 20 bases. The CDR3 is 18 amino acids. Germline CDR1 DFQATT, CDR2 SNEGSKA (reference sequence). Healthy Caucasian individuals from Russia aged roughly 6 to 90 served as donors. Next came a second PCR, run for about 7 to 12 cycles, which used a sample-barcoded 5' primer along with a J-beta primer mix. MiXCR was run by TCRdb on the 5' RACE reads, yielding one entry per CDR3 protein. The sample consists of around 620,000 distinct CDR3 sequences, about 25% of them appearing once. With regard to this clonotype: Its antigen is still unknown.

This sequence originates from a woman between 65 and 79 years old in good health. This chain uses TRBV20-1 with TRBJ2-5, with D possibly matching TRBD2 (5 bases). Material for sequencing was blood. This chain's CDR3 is CSAREVRRMILDQETQYF. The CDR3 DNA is TGCAGTGCTAGAGAGGTGCGGAGGATGATTTTAGACCAAGAGACCCAGTACTTC.